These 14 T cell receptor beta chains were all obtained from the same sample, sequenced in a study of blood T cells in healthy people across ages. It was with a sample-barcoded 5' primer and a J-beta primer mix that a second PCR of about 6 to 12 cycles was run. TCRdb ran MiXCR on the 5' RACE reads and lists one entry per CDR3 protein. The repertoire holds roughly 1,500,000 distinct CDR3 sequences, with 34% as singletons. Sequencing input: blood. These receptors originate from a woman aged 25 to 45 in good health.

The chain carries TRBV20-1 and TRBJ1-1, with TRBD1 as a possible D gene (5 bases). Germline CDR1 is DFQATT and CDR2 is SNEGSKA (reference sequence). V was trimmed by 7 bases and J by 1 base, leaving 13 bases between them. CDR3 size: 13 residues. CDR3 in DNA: TGCAGTGTATTAAGGGGTTCGAACACTGAAGCTTTCTTT. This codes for CSVLRGSNTEAFF.

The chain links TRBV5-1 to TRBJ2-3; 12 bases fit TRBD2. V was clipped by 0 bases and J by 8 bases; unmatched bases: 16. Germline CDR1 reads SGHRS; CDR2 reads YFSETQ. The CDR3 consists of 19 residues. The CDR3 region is CASSLAVASGRVRPGTQYF. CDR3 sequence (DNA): TGCGCCAGCAGCTTGGCCGTCGCTAGCGGGAGGGTTCGCCCAGGTACGCAGTATTTT. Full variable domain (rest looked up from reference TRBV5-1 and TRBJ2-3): KAGVTQTPRYLIKTRGQQVTLSCSPISGHRSVSWYQQTPGQGLQFLFEYFSETQRNKGNFPGRFSGRQFSNSRSEMNVSTLELGDSALYLCASSLAVASGRVRPGTQYFGPGTRLTVL.

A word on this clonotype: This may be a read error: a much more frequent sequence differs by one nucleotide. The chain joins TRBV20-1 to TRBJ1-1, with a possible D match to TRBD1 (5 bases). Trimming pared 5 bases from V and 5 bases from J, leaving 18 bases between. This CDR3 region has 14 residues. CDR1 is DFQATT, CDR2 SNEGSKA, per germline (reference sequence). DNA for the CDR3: TGCAGTGCTGACACCTCGGGGCGGCCGACTGAAGCTTTCTTT. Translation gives CSADTSGRPTEAFF.

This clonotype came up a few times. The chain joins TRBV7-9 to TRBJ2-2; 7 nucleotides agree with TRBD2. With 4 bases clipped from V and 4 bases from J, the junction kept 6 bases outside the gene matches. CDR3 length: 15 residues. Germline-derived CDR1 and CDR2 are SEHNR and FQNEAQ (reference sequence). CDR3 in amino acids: CASSYLAEITGELFF. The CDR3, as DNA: TGTGCCAGCAGCTACCTAGCGGAGATCACCGGGGAGCTGTTTTTT. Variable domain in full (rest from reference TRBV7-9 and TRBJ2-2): DTGVSQNPRHKITKRGQNVTFRCDPISEHNRLYWYRQTLGQGPEFLTYFQNEAQLEKSRLLSDRFSAERPKGSFSTLEIQRTEQGDSAMYLCASSYLAEITGELFFGEGSRLTVL.

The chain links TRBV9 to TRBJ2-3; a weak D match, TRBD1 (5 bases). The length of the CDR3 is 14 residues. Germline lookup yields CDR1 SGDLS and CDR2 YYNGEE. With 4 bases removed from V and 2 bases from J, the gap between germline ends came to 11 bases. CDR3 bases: TGTGCCAGCAGCTTAGGACATCCCACAGATACGCAGTATTTT. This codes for CASSLGHPTDTQYF.

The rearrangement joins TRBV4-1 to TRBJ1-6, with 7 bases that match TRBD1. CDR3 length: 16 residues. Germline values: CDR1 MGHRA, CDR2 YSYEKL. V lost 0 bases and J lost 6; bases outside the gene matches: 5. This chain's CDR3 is CASSQDRRGGNSPLHF. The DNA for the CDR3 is TGCGCCAGCAGCCAAGATCGCAGGGGGGGTAATTCACCCCTCCACTTT.

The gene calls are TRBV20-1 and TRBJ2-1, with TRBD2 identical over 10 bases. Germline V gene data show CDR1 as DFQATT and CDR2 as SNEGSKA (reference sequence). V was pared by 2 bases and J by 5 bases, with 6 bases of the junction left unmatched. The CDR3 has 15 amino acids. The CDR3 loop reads CSARLLAGDHNEQFF. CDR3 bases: TGCAGTGCTAGACTGCTAGCGGGAGACCACAATGAGCAGTTCTTC.

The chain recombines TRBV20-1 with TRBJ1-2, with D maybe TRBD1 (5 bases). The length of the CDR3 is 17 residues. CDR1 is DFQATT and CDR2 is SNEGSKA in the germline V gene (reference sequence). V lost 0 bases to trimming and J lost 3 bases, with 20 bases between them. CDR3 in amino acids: CSARDEYYTGTHYGYTF. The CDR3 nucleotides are TGCAGTGCTAGAGATGAATATTACACCGGGACTCACTATGGCTACACCTTC.

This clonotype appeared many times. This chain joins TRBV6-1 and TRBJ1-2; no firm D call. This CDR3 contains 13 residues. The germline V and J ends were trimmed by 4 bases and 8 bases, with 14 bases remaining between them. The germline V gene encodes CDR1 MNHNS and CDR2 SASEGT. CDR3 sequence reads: CASSVSNPAGYTF. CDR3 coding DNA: TGTGCCAGCAGTGTGTCCAATCCGGCGGGCTACACCTTC.

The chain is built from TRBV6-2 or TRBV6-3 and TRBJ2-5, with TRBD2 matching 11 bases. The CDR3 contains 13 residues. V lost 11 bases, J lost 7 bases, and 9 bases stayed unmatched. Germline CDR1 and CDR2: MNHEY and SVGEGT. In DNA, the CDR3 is TGTGCCGGCACCCAGCTAGCGGGGGGGACCCAGTACTTC. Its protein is CAGTQLAGGTQYF.

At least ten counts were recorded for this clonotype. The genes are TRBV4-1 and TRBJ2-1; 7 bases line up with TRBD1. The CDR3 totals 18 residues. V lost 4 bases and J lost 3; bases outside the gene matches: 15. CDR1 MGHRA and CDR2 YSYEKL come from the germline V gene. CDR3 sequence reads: CASSPMTPRDRVYNEQFF. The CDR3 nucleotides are TGCGCCAGCAGCCCGATGACCCCCCGGGACAGAGTCTACAATGAGCAGTTCTTC.

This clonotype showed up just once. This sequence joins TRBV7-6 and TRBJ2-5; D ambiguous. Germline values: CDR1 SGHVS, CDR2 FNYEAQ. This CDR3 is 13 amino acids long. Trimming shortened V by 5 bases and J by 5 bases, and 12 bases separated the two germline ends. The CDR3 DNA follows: TGTGCCAGCAGCGGGCAGTTCTCGGAGACCCAGTACTTC. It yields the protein CASSGQFSETQYF.

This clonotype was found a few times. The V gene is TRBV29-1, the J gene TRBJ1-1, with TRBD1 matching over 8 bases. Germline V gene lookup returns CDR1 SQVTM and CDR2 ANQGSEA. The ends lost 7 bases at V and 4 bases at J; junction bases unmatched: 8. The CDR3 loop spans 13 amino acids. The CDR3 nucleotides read TGCAGCGCGGACAGGGTACGGGGCACTGAAGCTTTCTTT. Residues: CSADRVRGTEAFF.

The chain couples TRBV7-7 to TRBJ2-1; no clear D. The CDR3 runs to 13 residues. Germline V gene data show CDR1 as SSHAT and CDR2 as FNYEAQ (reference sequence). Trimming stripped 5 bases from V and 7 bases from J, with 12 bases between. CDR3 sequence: CASSAHNQNEQFF. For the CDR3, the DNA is TGTGCCAGCAGCGCGCACAATCAGAATGAGCAGTTCTTC.